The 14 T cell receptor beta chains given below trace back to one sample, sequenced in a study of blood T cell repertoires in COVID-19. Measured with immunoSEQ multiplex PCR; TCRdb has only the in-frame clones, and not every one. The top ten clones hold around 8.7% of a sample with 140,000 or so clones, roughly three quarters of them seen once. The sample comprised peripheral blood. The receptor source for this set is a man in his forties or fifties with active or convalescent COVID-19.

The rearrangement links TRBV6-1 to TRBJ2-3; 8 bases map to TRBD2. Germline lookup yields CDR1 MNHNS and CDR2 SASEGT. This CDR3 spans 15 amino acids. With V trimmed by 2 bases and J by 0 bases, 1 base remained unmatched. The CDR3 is CASSESGGSTDTQYF. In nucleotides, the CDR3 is TGTGCCAGCAGTGAAAGCGGGGGTAGCACAGATACGCAGTATTTT.

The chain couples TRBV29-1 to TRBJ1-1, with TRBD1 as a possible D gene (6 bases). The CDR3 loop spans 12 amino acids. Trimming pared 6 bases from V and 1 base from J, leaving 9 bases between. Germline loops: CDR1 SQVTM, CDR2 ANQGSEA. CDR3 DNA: TGCAGCGTAATACAGGGGAACACTGAAGCTTTCTTT. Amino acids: CSVIQGNTEAFF. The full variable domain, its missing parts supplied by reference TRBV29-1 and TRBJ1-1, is SAVISQKPSRDICQRGTSLTIQCQVDSQVTMMFWYRQQPGQSLTLIATANQGSEATYESGFVIDKFPISRPNLTFSTLTVSNMSPEDSSIYLCSVIQGNTEAFFGQGTRLTVV.

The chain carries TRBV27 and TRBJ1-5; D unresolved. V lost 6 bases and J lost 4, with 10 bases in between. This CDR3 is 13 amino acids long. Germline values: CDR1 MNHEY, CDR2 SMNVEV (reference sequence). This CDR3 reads CASSGLANQPQHF. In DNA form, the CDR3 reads TGTGCCAGCAGCGGGTTGGCGAATCAGCCCCAGCATTTT.

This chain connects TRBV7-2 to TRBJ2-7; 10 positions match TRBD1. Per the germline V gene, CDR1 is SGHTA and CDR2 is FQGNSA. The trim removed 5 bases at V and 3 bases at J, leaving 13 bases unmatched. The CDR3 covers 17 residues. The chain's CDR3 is CASSIPWDRGTHYEQYF. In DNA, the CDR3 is TGTGCCAGCAGCATACCGTGGGACAGGGGAACTCACTACGAGCAGTACTTC.

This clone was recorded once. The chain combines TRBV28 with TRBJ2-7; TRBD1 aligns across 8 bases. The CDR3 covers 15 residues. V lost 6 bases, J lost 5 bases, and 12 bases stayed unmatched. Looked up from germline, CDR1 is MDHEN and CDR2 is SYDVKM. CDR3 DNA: TGTGCCAGCAGCCCTACCGGGACAGGCGACGACGAGCAGTACTTC. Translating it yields CASSPTGTGDDEQYF.

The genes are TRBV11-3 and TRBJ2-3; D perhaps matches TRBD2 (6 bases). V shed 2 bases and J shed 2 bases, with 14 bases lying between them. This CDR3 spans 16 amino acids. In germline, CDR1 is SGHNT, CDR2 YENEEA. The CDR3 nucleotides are TGTGCCAGCAGCTTAAACTCGGGACTCCTCACAGATACGCAGTATTTT. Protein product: CASSLNSGLLTDTQYF.

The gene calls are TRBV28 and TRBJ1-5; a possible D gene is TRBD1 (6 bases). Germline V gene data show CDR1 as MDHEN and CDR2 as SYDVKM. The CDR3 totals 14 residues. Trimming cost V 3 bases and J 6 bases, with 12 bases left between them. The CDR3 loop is CASSFVQGSQPQHF. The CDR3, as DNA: TGTGCCAGCAGTTTTGTGCAGGGGAGTCAGCCCCAGCATTTT.

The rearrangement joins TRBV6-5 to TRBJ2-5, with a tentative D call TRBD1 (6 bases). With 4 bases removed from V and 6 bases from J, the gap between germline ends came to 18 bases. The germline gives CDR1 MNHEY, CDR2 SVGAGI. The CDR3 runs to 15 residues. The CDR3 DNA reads TGTGCCAGCAGTTCCCCCGCGTGGGGGCAGAAGACCCAGTACTTC. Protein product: CASSSPAWGQKTQYF.

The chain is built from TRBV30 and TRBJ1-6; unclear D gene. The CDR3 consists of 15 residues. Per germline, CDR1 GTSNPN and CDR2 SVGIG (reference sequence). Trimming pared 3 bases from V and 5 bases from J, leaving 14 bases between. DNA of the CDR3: TGTGCCTGGAGACGGGGTTACGGCGATAATTCACCCCTCCACTTT. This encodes CAWRRGYGDNSPLHF.

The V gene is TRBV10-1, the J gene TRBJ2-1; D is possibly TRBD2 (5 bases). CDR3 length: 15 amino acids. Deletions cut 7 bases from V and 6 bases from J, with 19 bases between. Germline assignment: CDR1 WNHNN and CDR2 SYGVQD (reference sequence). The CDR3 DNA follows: TGCGCCAGCACCCCACACGAGGGTGTGGGCAATGAGCAGTTCTTC. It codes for CASTPHEGVGNEQFF.

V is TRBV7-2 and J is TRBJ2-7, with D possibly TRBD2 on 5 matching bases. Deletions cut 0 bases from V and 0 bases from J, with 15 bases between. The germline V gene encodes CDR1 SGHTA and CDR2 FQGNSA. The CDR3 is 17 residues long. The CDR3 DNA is TGTGCCAGCAGCTTAGCTACGGCTAGCTCCTTCTCCTACGAGCAGTACTTC. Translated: CASSLATASSFSYEQYF. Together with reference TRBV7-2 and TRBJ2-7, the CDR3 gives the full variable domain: GAGVSQSPSNKVTEKGKDVELRCDPISGHTALYWYRQSLGQGLEFLIYFQGNSAPDKSGLPSDRFSAERTGGSVSTLTIQRTQQEDSAVYLCASSLATASSFSYEQYFGPGTRLTVT.

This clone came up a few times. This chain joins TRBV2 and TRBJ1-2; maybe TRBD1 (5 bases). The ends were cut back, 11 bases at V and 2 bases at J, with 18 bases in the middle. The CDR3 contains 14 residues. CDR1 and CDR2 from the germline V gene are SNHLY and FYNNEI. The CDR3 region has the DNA TGTGCCGGCACCCTTCCGGGGGACAACTATGGCTACACCTTC. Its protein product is CAGTLPGDNYGYTF.

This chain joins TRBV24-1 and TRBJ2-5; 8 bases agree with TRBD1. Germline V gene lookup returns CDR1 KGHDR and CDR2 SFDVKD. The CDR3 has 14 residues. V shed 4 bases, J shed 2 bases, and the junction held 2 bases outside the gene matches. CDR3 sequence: CATSEGDRQETQYF. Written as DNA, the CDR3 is TGTGCCACCAGTGAGGGGGACAGGCAAGAGACCCAGTACTTC.

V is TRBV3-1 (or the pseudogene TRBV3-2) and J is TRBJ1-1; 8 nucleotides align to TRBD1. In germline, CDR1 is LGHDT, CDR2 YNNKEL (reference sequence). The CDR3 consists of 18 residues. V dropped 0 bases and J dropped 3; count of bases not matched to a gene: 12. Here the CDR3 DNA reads TGTGCCAGCAGCCAAGATCTGAGACAGGGGACCCCGGACACTGAAGCTTTCTTT. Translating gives CASSQDLRQGTPDTEAFF.